This TCR beta chain was sequenced for a study of blood T cells in healthy people across ages. Peripheral blood was drawn, about 9.1 milliliters per donor. PBMCs numbering at least 6 million were isolated per sample. This clonotype has only a few counts. Next came a second PCR, run for about 7 to 12 cycles, which used a sample-barcoded 5' primer along with a J-beta primer mix. A template-switch adaptor with 12 random nucleotides tagged each cDNA molecule. Each CDR3 protein gets one entry after TCRdb re-called the 5' RACE reads with MiXCR. The sample has 1.5 million to 2 million distinct CDR3 sequences; around half are singletons. Germline V gene data show CDR1 as SGHRS and CDR2 as YFSETQ. V lost 4 bases to trimming and J lost 3 bases; unmatched junction nucleotides: 7. CDR3 size: 15 residues.

This receptor was taken from a woman between 35 and 50 years old in good health. Sequencing input: blood. The chain carries TRBV5-1 and TRBJ1-2, with 9 bases lining up with TRBD1. The CDR3 sequence is CASSPHRGLDYGYTF. Here the CDR3 DNA reads TGCGCCAGCAGCCCACACAGGGGGCTCGACTATGGCTACACCTTC.